Listed here is a single TCR beta chain. The antigen is undetermined. Germline CDR1 SEHNR, CDR2 FQNEAQ (reference sequence). V gave up 7 bases and J gave up 5 bases, with 9 bases separating them. The CDR3 loop spans 12 amino acids. Unique molecular identifiers were present on the cDNA, which also gained a universal primer site by template switching. MiXCR, run by TCRdb on the 5' RACE reads, gives a single entry per CDR3 protein. In the table there are about 340,000 distinct CDR3 sequences, around an eighth of which are singletons. The source of the sample is a study of identical twins. Notes on the study in general: Modelling approaches yielded underestimates of out-of-frame TCR alpha sharing between monozygotic twins.

The same sample was also studied in work on yellow fever vaccine responses in identical twins.

This sequence originates from a woman younger than 35 in good health. Sequences were obtained from CD8+ T cells sorted from blood. The chain links TRBV7-9 to TRBJ2-1; a possible D gene is TRBD1 (5 bases). The CDR3 nucleotides read TGTGCCAGCACGGCAGGGAACAATGAGCAGTTCTTC. Translating gives CASTAGNNEQFF.